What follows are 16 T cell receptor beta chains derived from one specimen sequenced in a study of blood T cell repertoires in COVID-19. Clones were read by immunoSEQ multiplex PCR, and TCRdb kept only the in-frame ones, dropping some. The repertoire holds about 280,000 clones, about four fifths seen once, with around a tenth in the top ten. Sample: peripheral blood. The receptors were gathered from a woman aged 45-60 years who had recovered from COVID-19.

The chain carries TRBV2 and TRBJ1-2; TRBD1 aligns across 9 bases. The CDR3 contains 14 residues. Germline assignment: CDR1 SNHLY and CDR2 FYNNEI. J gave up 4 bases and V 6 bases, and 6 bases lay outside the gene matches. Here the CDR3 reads CASRGTGITYGYTF. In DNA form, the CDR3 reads TGTGCCAGCAGGGGGACAGGGATTACCTATGGCTACACCTTC.

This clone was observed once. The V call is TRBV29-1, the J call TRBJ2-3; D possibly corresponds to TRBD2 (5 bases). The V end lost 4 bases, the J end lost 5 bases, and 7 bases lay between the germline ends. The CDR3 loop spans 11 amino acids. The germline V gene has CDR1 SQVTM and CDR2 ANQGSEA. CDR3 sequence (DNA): TGCAGCGTTGGAGCGGAAGATACGCAGTATTTT. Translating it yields CSVGAEDTQYF.

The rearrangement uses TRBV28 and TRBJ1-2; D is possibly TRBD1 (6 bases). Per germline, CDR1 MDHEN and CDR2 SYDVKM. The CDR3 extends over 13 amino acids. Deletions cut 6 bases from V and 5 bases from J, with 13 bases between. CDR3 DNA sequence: TGTGCCAGCAGCCTCAGGACAGAATATGGCTACACCTTC. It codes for CASSLRTEYGYTF.

The CDR3 here is CASSVGVLLEETQYF. The CDR3 region has the DNA TGTGCCAGCAGCGTGGGTGTGTTGTTGGAGGAGACCCAGTACTTC. The V call is TRBV7-6, the J call TRBJ2-5; no clear D gene. Trimming pared 5 bases from V and 5 bases from J, leaving 18 bases between. Germline lookup yields CDR1 SGHVS and CDR2 FNYEAQ. This CDR3 is built from 15 residues.

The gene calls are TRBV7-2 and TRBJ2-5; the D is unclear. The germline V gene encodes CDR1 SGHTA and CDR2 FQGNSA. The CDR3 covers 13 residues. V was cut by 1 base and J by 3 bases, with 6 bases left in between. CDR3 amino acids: CASSLGEEETQYF. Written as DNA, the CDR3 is TGTGCCAGCAGCTTAGGAGAAGAAGAGACCCAGTACTTC.

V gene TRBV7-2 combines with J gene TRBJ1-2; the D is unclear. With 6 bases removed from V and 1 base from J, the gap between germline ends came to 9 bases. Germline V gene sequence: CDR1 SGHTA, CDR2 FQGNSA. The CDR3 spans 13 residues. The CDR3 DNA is TGTGCCAGCAGTGAGGAGGTTAACTATGGCTACACCTTC. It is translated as CASSEEVNYGYTF.

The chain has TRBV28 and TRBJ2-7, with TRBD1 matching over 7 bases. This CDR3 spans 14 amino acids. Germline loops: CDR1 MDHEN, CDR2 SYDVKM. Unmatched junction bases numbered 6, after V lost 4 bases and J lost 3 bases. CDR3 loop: CASSSGTAIYEQYF. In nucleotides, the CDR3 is TGTGCCAGCAGTTCCGGGACAGCTATCTACGAGCAGTACTTC.

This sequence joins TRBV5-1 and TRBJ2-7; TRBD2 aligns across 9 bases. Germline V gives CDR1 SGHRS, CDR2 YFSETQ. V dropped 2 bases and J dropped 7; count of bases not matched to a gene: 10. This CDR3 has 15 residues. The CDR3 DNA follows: TGCGCCAGCAGCTTAGCGGGGGGTAATCTTTGGGAGCAGTACTTC. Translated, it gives CASSLAGGNLWEQYF. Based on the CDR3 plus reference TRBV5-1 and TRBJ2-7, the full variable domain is KAGVTQTPRYLIKTRGQQVTLSCSPISGHRSVSWYQQTPGQGLQFLFEYFSETQRNKGNFPGRFSGRQFSNSRSEMNVSTLELGDSALYLCASSLAGGNLWEQYFGPGTRLTVT.

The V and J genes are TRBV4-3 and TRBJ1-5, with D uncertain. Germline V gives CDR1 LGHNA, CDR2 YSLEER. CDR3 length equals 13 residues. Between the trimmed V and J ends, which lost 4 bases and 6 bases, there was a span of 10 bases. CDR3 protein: CASSPDPSQPQHF. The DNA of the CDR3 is TGCGCCAGCAGCCCCGATCCCAGTCAGCCCCAGCATTTT.

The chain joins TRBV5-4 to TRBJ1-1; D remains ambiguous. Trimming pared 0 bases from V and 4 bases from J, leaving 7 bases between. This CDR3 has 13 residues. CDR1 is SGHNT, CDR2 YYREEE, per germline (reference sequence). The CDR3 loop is CASSLASLTEAFF. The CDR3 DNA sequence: TGTGCCAGCAGCTTGGCCTCACTCACTGAAGCTTTCTTT.

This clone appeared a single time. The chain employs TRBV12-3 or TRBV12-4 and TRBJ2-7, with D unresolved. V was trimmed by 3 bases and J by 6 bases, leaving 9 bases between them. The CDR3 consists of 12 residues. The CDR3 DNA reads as TGTGCCAGCAGTTTTTCCTTCTCCGAGCAGTACTTC. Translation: CASSFSFSEQYF.

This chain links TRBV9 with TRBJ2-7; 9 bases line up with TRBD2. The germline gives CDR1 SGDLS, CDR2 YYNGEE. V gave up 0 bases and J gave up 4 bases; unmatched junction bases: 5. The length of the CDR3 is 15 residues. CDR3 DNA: TGTGCCAGCAGCGTAGATCCTAGCGGGGTTTACGAGCAGTACTTC. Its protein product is CASSVDPSGVYEQYF.

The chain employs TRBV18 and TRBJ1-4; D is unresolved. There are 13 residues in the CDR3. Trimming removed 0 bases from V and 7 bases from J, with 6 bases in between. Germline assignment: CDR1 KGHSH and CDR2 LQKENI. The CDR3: CASSPPSGEKLFF. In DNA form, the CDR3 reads TGTGCCAGCTCACCACCGTCGGGTGAAAAACTGTTTTTT. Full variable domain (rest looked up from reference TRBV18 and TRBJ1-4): NAGVMQNPRHLVRRRGQEARLRCSPMKGHSHVYWYRQLPEEGLKFMVYLQKENIIDESGMPKERFSAEFPKEGPSILRIQQVVRGDSAAYFCASSPPSGEKLFFGSGTQLSVL.

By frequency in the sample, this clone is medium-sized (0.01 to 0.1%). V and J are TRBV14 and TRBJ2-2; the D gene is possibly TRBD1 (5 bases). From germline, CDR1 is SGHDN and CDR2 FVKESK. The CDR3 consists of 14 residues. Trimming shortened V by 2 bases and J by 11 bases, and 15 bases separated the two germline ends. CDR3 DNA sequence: TGTGCCAGCAGCCAAACAGGCCCCCTCAGCGAGCTGTTTTTT. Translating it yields CASSQTGPLSELFF.

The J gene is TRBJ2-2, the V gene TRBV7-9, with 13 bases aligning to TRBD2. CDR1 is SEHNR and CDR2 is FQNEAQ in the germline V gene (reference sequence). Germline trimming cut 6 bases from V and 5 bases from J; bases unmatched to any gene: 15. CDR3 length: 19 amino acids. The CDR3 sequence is CASSHYLGLAGVGTGELFF. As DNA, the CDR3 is TGTGCCAGCAGTCACTACCTTGGACTAGCGGGAGTTGGGACCGGGGAGCTGTTTTTT.

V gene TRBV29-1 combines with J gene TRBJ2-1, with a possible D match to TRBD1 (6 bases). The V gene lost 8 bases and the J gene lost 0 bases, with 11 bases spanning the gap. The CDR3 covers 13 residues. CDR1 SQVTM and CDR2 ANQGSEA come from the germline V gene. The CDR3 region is CSYGQSSYNEQFF. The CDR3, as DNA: TGCAGCTATGGACAGAGCTCCTACAATGAGCAGTTCTTC.